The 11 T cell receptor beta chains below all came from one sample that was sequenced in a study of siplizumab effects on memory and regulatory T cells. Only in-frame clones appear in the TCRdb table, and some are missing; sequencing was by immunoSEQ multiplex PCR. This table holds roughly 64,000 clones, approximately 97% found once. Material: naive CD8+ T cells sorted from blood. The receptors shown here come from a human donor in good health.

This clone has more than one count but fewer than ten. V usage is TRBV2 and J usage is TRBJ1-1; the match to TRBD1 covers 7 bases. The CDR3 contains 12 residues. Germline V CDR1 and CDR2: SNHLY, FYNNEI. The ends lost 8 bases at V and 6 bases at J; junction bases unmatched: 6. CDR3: CASLRQGAEAFF. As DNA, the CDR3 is TGTGCCAGCCTGCGGCAGGGGGCTGAAGCTTTCTTT.

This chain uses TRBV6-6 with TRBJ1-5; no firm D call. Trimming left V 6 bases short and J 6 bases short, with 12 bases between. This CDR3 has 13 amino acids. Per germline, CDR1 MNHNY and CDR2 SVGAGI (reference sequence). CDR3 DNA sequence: TGTGCCAGCAGCTCCGAAGCGGGTCAGCCCCAGCATTTT. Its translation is CASSSEAGQPQHF.

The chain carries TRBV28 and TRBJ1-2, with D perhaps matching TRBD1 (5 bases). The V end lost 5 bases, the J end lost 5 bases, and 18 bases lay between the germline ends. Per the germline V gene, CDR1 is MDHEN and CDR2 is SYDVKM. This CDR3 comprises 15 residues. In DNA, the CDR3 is TGTGCCAGCAGTGGCGTCCGGGACCCCGAGTATGGCTACACCTTC. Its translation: CASSGVRDPEYGYTF.

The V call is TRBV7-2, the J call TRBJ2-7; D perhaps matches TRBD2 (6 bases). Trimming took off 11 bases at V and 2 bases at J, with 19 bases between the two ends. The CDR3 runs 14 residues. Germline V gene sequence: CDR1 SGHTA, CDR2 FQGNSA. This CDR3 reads CAGPGSDGAYEQYF. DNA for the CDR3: TGTGCCGGCCCCGGGAGCGATGGGGCCTACGAGCAGTACTTC.

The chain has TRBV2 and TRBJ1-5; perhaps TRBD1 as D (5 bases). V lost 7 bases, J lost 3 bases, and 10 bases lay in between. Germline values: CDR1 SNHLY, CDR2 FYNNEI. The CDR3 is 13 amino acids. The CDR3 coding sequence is TGTGCCAGCAAGGGGTCGGCCAATCAGCCCCAGCATTTT. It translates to CASKGSANQPQHF. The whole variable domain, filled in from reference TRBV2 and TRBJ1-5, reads EPEVTQTPSHQVTQMGQEVILRCVPISNHLYFYWYRQILGQKVEFLVSFYNNEISEKSEIFDDQFSVERPDGSNFTLKIRSTKLEDSAMYFCASKGSANQPQHFGDGTRLSIL.

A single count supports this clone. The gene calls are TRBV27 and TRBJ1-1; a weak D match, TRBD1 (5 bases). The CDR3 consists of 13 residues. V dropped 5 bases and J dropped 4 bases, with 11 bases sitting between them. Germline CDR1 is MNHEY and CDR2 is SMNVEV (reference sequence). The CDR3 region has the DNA TGTGCCAGCAGTCTCTACAGGACCACTGAAGCTTTCTTT. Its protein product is CASSLYRTTEAFF.

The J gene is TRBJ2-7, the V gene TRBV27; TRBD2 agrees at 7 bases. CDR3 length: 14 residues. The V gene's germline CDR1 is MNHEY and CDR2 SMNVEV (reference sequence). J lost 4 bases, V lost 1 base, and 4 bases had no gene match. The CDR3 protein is CASSLWAGAYEQYF. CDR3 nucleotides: TGTGCCAGCAGTTTATGGGCGGGAGCATACGAGCAGTACTTC.

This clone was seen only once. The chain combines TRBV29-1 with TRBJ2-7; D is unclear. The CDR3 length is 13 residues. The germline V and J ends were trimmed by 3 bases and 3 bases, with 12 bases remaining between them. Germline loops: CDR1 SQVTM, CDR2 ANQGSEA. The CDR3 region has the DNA TGCAGCGTTGAGATAGGGTCTGGCTACGAGCAGTACTTC. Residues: CSVEIGSGYEQYF.

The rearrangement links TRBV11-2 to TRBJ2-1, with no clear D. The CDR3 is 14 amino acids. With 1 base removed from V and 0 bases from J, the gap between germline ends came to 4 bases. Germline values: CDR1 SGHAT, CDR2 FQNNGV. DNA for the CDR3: TGTGCCAGCAGCTTAGGGATCTCCTACAATGAGCAGTTCTTC. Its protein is CASSLGISYNEQFF.

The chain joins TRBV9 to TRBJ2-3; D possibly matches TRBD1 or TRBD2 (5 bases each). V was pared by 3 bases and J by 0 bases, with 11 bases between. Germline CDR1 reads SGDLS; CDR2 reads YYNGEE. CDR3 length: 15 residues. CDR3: CASSDGTTSTDTQYF. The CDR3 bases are TGTGCCAGCAGCGACGGGACCACTAGCACAGATACGCAGTATTTT.

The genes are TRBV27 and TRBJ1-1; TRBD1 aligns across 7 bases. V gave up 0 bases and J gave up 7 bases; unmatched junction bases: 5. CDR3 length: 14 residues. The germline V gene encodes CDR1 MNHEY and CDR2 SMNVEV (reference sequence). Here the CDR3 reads CASSLSGWDSEAFF. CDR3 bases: TGTGCCAGCAGTTTATCGGGGTGGGACAGTGAAGCTTTCTTT.